The 20 T cell receptor beta chains below come from one sample, sequenced in a study of T cell changes during pregnancy in multiple sclerosis. Produced via immunoSEQ multiplex PCR; TCRdb's table is partial and in-frame only. The sample has under 55,000 clones; about 91% are singletons. Sequenced here: CD8+ T cells from peripheral blood mononuclear cells, sampled after pregnancy. These receptors all stem from a female donor with multiple sclerosis, enrolled in a pregnancy study.

CDR3 sequence: CASRLAVASTDTQYF. CDR3 DNA: TGTGCCAGCAGGCTAGCGGTCGCTAGCACAGATACGCAGTATTTT. The gene calls are TRBV6-1 and TRBJ2-3; 7 bases map to TRBD2. Per germline, CDR1 MNHNS and CDR2 SASEGT. The CDR3 has 15 amino acids. With 6 bases clipped from V and 0 bases from J, the junction kept 6 bases outside the gene matches.

This clone was found a few times. The chain uses TRBV6-7 and TRBJ1-6, with 7 bases fitting TRBD1. TRBV6-7 is noted as an ORF with a role that remains uncertain. The CDR3 spans 19 residues. Unmatched junction bases numbered 22, after V lost 7 bases and J lost 7 bases. CDR3 loop: CASISEEGDRVLGNSPLHF. Here the CDR3 DNA reads TGTGCCAGCATTTCTGAAGAGGGAGACAGGGTCCTCGGAAATTCACCCCTCCACTTT.

The V gene is TRBV5-6, the J gene TRBJ1-1; D is ambiguous. The germline V and J ends were trimmed by 0 bases and 5 bases, with 14 bases remaining between them. This CDR3 is built from 15 residues. Germline V CDR1 and CDR2: SGHDT, YYEEEE. CDR3 in amino acids: CASSLDNVGGTEAFF. The CDR3, as DNA: TGTGCCAGCAGCTTGGATAACGTCGGCGGGACTGAAGCTTTCTTT.

The rearrangement uses TRBV4-1 and TRBJ2-2; D may be TRBD1 (5 bases). Trimming took off 1 base at V and 5 bases at J, with 8 bases between the two ends. There are 14 residues in the CDR3. In germline, CDR1 is MGHRA, CDR2 YSYEKL. This CDR3 reads CASSQGRGTGELFF. CDR3 sequence (DNA): TGCGCCAGCAGCCAAGGAAGGGGAACCGGGGAGCTGTTTTTT.

The chain recombines TRBV2 with TRBJ1-1, with 9 bases identical to TRBD1. Unmatched junction bases numbered 14, after V lost 7 bases and J lost 11 bases. Germline lookup yields CDR1 SNHLY and CDR2 FYNNEI. This CDR3 contains 14 residues. In nucleotides, the CDR3 is TGTGCCAGCATCAACGCCCCCGGGACAGGGAATGCTTTCTTT. This encodes CASINAPGTGNAFF.

In regard to this clone: The same CDR3 is also encoded by other DNA sequences in this sample. This chain links TRBV9 with TRBJ1-5, with a tentative D call TRBD1 (6 bases). Germline assignment: CDR1 SGDLS and CDR2 YYNGEE. There are 14 residues in the CDR3. V was cut by 2 bases and J by 4 bases, with 10 bases left in between. The CDR3 region has the DNA TGTGCCAGCAGCGTGGGAGGGGGTAATCAGCCCCAGCATTTT. Translating gives CASSVGGGNQPQHF.

This clone came up a few times. CDR3 sequence: CASSISGSYEQYF. DNA of the CDR3: TGTGCCAGCAGCATAAGCGGGAGCTACGAGCAGTACTTC. The rearrangement uses TRBV7-2 and TRBJ2-7; 8 bases are shared with TRBD2. The germline CDR1 and CDR2 sequences are SGHTA and FQGNSA. The CDR3 has 13 residues. With 5 bases clipped from V and 3 bases from J, the junction kept 3 bases outside the gene matches.

V usage is TRBV6-5 and J usage is TRBJ2-1; TRBD2 agrees at 7 bases. This CDR3 is 15 amino acids long. Germline CDR1 and CDR2: MNHEY and SVGAGI. V trimming: 5 bases; J trimming: 0 bases; junction bases outside the gene matches: 4. CDR3 nucleotide sequence: TGTGCCAGCAGTCCTAAGCGGGGCTCCTACAATGAGCAGTTCTTC. This translates into CASSPKRGSYNEQFF.

The V and J genes are TRBV2 and TRBJ1-2; D not resolved. Per the germline V gene, CDR1 is SNHLY and CDR2 is FYNNEI. CDR3 length equals 14 residues. V was cut by 1 base and J by 8 bases, with 14 bases left in between. Here the CDR3 reads CASSEVPNPGGYTF. As DNA, the CDR3 is TGTGCCAGCAGTGAAGTTCCCAACCCGGGAGGCTACACCTTC.

The rearrangement links TRBV5-1 to TRBJ1-5; D not resolved. This CDR3 is built from 15 residues. Germline V CDR1 and CDR2: SGHRS, YFSETQ. V lost 0 bases, J lost 0 bases, and 7 bases lay in between. CDR3 loop: CASSLVGDSNQPQHF. The CDR3 region has the DNA TGCGCCAGCAGCTTGGTCGGGGATAGCAATCAGCCCCAGCATTTT.

This chain connects TRBV6-6 to TRBJ2-7; D perhaps matches TRBD2 (6 bases). The CDR3 has 13 amino acids. V was shortened by 8 bases and J by 5 bases, with 16 bases between the two germline ends. Germline CDR1 is MNHNY and CDR2 is SVGAGI (reference sequence). CDR3 coding DNA: TGTGCCAGCCTCTCCGGAGGGCTCCACGAGCAGTACTTC. It codes for CASLSGGLHEQYF.

V gene TRBV6-1 combines with J gene TRBJ2-3; 9 bases are a match to TRBD2. V shed 7 bases, J shed 5 bases, and the junction held 10 bases outside the gene matches. Germline loops: CDR1 MNHNS, CDR2 SASEGT. This CDR3 region has 15 residues. The CDR3 nucleotides are TGTGCCAGCACGGCGGCGGGGGGGTATATAGATACGCAGTATTTT. Protein sequence: CASTAAGGYIDTQYF.

This chain links TRBV29-1 with TRBJ2-7; D is unclear. The germline V and J ends were trimmed by 5 bases and 2 bases, with 13 bases remaining between them. The CDR3 is made up of 13 amino acids. Germline V gene lookup returns CDR1 SQVTM and CDR2 ANQGSEA. CDR3 sequence reads: CSVLVPDAYEQYF. In DNA form, the CDR3 reads TGCAGCGTTCTAGTCCCAGACGCCTACGAGCAGTACTTC.

The chain links TRBV13 to TRBJ2-1, with TRBD1 identical over 8 bases. With 3 bases clipped from V and 8 bases from J, the junction kept 12 bases outside the gene matches. This CDR3 has 16 residues. The germline gives CDR1 PRHDT, CDR2 FYEKMQ (reference sequence). CDR3 sequence (DNA): TGTGCCAGCAGCTTTGGACAGGGAGGTTCGGGCGATGAGCAGTTCTTC. Translating it yields CASSFGQGGSGDEQFF.

The chain carries TRBV4-1 and TRBJ1-5, with D uncertain. The germline V gene has CDR1 MGHRA and CDR2 YSYEKL. Trimming shortened V by 3 bases and J by 4 bases, and 7 bases separated the two germline ends. CDR3 length: 13 residues. CDR3 amino acids: CASSQITNQPQHF. The CDR3 DNA reads TGCGCCAGCAGCCAGATCACTAATCAGCCCCAGCATTTT.

This clone was counted once. V gene TRBV5-6 combines with J gene TRBJ1-5; 7 bases map to TRBD1. The germline V gene encodes CDR1 SGHDT and CDR2 YYEEEE. The junction had 7 bases not matched to a gene; V was cut back by 4 bases and J by 3 bases. The CDR3 extends over 15 amino acids. The CDR3 DNA reads as TGTGCCAGCAGCACCGGGACAGAGGACAATCAGCCCCAGCATTTT. This gives the protein CASSTGTEDNQPQHF.

The chain links TRBV7-2 to TRBJ1-1, with TRBD1 identical over 8 bases. The CDR3 is 12 residues long. The trim removed 1 base at V and 11 bases at J, leaving 3 bases unmatched. The germline V gene encodes CDR1 SGHTA and CDR2 FQGNSA. The CDR3 is CASSLGDRYAFF. The DNA for the CDR3 is TGTGCCAGCAGCTTAGGGGACAGGTATGCTTTCTTT.

The CDR3 DNA reads as TGTGCCAGCAGCCCCCAAGGGGGGGTAGTGGTCTATGGCTACACCTTC. Amino acids: CASSPQGGVVVYGYTF. The chain uses TRBV27 and TRBJ1-2; D might be TRBD1 (6 bases). In germline, CDR1 is MNHEY, CDR2 SMNVEV (reference sequence). This CDR3 is built from 16 residues. The V end lost 6 bases, the J end lost 4 bases, and 21 bases lay between the germline ends.

The chain carries TRBV6-1 and TRBJ2-2, with a tentative D call TRBD1 (6 bases). The V end lost 2 bases, the J end lost 3 bases, and 19 bases lay between the germline ends. Germline loops: CDR1 MNHNS, CDR2 SASEGT. This CDR3 has 18 residues. The CDR3 bases are TGTGCCAGCAGTGAAACAGGTAGTGGACAGTTAGACACCGGGGAGCTGTTTTTT. Protein: CASSETGSGQLDTGELFF.

The V call is TRBV2, the J call TRBJ1-1; unclear D gene. The V end was cut by 8 bases, the J end by 6 bases, with 22 bases between. CDR1 is SNHLY and CDR2 is FYNNEI in the germline V gene. The CDR3 has 15 residues. CDR3 sequence reads: CASRPQGLGLPEAFF. For the CDR3, the DNA is TGTGCCAGCCGTCCCCAAGGCCTTGGGCTACCTGAAGCTTTCTTT.